The clone carrying this TCR beta chain appeared many times. Its antigen is as yet unknown. The germline V gene encodes CDR1 DFQATT and CDR2 SNEGSKA (reference sequence). The CDR3 runs 17 residues. V trimming: 3 bases; J trimming: 3 bases; junction bases outside the gene matches: 11. The source of the sample is a study of T cell repertoires in cytomegalovirus infection. General study results and limits: HLA-C-restricted CMV-specific TCR beta clonotypes prevailed in the ex vivo response. Individuals carrying CMV plus the relevant HLA were identified by cumulative frequency of public TCR beta families.

In TCRdb, the reads were re-called with MiXCR into one record per CDR3 protein. In the table there are 300,000 or so distinct CDR3 sequences, roughly a tenth of which are singletons. This rearrangement joins TRBV20-1 to TRBJ1-4; TRBD1 agrees at 9 bases. This TCR derives from a human donor in good health (CMV status not recorded). Some clones in this sample may be carry-over from other donors' samples. Sequencing was done on a sample of PBMCs. The CDR3 sequence: CSASRPPGQGSNEKLFF. The CDR3 nucleotides read TGCAGTGCTAGCCGCCCCCCGGGACAGGGTTCTAATGAAAAACTGTTTTTT.